Ten or more counts support the clone carrying this TCR beta chain. Time point: newly diagnosed GD, antithyroid drugs for less than 3 months. Generation of the TCR library employed RNA extracted from PBMCs. The record originates from a study of regulatory T cells in long-lasting Graves disease. With iRepertoire HTBI primers and Arm-PCR of CDR3 regions, TCR beta libraries were built. TCRdb re-derived calls from the multiplex PCR reads in MiXCR, one entry per CDR3 protein. Of 300,000 to 400,000 distinct CDR3 sequences listed, over 15% are singletons. Another study also made use of these data, one on T cells in Graves' hyperthyroidism and ophthalmopathy. That study reports: During a first-round RT-PCR of the TCR CDR3, the HTBI primer set was used.

This sequence originates from a man between 40 and 49 years old with Graves disease. Sequences were derived from peripheral blood mononuclear cells (PBMCs), sampled at new diagnosis, from a patient treated with antithyroid drugs.

CDR3 in amino acids: CASSLGDSGAGELFF. CDR3 nucleotides: TGCGCCAGCAGCTTAGGGGATAGCGGCGCCGGGGAGCTGTTTTTT. This chain joins TRBV5-1 and TRBJ2-2; possible D gene TRBD2, 6 bases. In germline, CDR1 is SGHRS, CDR2 YFSETQ. This CDR3 region has 15 residues. Trimming left V 2 bases short and J 6 bases short, with 14 bases between. Drawing the rest from reference TRBV5-1 and TRBJ2-2, the complete variable domain is KAGVTQTPRYLIKTRGQQVTLSCSPISGHRSVSWYQQTPGQGLQFLFEYFSETQRNKGNFPGRFSGRQFSNSRSEMNVSTLELGDSALYLCASSLGDSGAGELFFGEGSRLTVL.